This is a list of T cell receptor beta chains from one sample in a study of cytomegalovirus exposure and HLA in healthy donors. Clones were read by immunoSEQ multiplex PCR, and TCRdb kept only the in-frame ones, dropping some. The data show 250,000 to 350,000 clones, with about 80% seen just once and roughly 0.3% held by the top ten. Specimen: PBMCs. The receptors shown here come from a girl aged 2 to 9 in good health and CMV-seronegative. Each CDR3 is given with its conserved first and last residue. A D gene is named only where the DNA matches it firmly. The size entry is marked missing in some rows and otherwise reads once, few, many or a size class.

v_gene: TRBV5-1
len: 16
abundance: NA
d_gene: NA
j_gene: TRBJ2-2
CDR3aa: CASSLNFAGNPGELFF
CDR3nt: TGCGCCAGCAGCTTAAATTTCGCGGGCAACCCCGGGGAGCTGTTTTTT

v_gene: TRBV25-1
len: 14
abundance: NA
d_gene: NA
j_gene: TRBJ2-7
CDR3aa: CASGLQGHPYEQYF
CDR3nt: TGTGCCAGCGGATTACAGGGCCATCCCTACGAGCAGTACTTC

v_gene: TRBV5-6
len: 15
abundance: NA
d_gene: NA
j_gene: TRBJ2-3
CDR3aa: CASSFWGGGTDTQYF
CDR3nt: TGTGCCAGCAGCTTCTGGGGCGGTGGCACAGATACGCAGTATTTT

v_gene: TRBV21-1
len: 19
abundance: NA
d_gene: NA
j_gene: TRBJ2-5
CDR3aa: CASSKVMAADRFRQETQYF
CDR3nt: TGTGCCAGCAGCAAAGTCATGGCGGCCGATCGATTTAGACAAGAGACCCAGTACTTC

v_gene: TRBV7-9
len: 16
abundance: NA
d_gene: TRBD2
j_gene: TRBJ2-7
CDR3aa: CASSGVGLALVYEQYF
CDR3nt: TGTGCCAGCAGCGGAGTGGGACTAGCCTTAGTCTACGAGCAGTACTTC

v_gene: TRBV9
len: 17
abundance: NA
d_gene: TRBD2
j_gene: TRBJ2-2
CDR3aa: CASSVGQGLAGSGELFF
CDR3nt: TGTGCCAGCAGCGTAGGTCAGGGACTAGCAGGGTCCGGGGAGCTGTTTTTT

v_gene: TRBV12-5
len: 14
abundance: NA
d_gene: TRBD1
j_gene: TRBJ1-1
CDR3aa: CASGLATGGQEAFF
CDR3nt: TGTGCTAGTGGTTTGGCCACCGGGGGACAGGAAGCTTTCTTT

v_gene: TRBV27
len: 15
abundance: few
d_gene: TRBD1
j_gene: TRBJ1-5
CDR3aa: CASRSGDSLSPPQHF
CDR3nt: TGTGCCAGCAGAAGTGGGGACAGCCTTTCCCCGCCCCAGCATTTT

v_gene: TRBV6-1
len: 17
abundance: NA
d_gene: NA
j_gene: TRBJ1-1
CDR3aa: CASSEAGTRGPNTEAFF
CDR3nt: TGTGCCAGCAGTGAAGCTGGGACCAGGGGACCGAACACTGAAGCTTTCTTT

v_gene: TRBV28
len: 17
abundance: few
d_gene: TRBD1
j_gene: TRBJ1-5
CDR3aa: CASSLFGTALTNQPQHF
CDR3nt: TGTGCCAGCAGTTTATTCGGGACAGCCTTAACCAATCAGCCCCAGCATTTT

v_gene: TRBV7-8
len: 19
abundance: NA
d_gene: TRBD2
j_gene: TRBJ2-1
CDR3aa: CASSFAGLAGPTGPNEQFF
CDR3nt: TGTGCCAGCAGCTTCGCGGGACTAGCGGGCCCGACAGGACCCAATGAGCAGTTCTTC

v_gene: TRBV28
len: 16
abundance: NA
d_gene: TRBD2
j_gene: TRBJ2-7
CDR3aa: CASSLLAGKNSYEQYF
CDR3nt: TGTGCCAGCAGTCTCCTAGCGGGAAAGAATTCCTACGAGCAGTACTTC

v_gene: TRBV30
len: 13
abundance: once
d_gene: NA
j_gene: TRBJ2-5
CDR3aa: CAWRPPGEETQYF
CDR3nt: TGTGCCTGGAGACCGCCGGGGGAAGAGACCCAGTACTTC

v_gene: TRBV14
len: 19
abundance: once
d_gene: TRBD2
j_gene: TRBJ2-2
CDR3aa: CASSLASPQRGDNTGELFF
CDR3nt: TGTGCCAGCAGCCTAGCATCCCCCCAGCGGGGGGACAACACCGGGGAGCTGTTTTTT

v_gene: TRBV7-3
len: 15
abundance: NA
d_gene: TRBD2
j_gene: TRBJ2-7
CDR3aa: CASSLRGGRNYKQYF
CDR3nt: TGTGCCAGCAGCTTAAGGGGGGGACGGAACTACAAGCAGTACTTC

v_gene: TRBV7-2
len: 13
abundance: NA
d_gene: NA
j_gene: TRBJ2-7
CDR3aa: CASSSPGRYEQYF
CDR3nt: TGTGCCAGCAGCTCGCCAGGGCGCTACGAGCAGTACTTC

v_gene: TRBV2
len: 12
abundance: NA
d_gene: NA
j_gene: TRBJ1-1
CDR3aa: CASRGEGAEAFF
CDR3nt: TGTGCCAGTAGAGGGGAGGGTGCTGAAGCTTTCTTT

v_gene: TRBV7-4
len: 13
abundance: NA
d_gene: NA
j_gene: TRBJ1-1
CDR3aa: CASGKQGVTEAFF
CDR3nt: TGTGCCAGCGGCAAGCAAGGGGTCACTGAAGCTTTCTTT

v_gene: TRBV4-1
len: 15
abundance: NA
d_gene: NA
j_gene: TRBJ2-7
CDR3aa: CASSQEGGGVYEQYF
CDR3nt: TGCGCCAGCAGCCAAGAAGGAGGAGGAGTATACGAGCAGTACTTC

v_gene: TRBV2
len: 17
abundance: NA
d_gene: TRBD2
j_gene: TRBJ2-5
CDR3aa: CASSPTWLAGGLETQYF
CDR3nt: TGTGCCAGCAGCCCAACCTGGCTAGCGGGAGGTCTCGAGACCCAGTACTTC

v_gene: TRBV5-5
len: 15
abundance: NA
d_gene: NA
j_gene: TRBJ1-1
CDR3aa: CASSLEQGGGTEAFF
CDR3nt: TGTGCCAGCAGCTTGGAACAGGGCGGTGGCACTGAAGCTTTCTTT

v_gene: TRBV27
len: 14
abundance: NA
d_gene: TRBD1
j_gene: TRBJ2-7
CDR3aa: CASSRQGQTYEQYF
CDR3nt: TGTGCCAGCAGTCGCCAGGGACAGACCTACGAGCAGTACTTC

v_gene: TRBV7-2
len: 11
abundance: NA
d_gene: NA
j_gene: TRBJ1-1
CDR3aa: CASRLSGEAFF
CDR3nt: TGTGCCAGCAGACTCTCGGGGGAAGCTTTCTTT

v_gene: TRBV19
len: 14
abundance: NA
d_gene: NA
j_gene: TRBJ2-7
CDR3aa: CANPERNGAYEQYF
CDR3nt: TGTGCCAACCCCGAGAGGAACGGGGCCTACGAGCAGTACTTC

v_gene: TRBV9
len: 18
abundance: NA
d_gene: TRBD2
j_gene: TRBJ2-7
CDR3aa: CASSVGLTSGGASYEQYF
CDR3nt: TGTGCCAGCAGCGTAGGGTTAACTAGCGGAGGGGCGTCCTACGAGCAGTACTTC

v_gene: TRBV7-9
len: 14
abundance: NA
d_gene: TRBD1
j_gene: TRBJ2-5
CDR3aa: CASSSSGGVETQYF
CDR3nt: TGTGCCAGCAGCTCCTCAGGGGGCGTGGAGACCCAGTACTTC